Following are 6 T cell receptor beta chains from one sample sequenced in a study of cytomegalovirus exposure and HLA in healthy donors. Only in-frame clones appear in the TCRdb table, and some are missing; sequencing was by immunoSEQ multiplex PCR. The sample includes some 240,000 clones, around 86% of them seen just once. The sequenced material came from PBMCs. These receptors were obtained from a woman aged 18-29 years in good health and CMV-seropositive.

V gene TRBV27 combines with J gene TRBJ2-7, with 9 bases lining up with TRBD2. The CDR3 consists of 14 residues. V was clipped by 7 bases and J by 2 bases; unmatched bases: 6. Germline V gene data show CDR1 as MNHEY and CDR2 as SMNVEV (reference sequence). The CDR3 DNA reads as TGTGCCAGCACAGCTAGCGGGACCCCCTACGAGCAGTACTTC. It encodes CASTASGTPYEQYF.

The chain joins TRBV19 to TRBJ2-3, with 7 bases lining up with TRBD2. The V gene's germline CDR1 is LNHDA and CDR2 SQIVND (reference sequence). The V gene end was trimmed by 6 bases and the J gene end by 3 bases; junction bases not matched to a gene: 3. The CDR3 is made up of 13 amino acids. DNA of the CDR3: TGTGCCAGTAGCCCCGGGGGGACAGATACGCAGTATTTT. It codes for CASSPGGTDTQYF.

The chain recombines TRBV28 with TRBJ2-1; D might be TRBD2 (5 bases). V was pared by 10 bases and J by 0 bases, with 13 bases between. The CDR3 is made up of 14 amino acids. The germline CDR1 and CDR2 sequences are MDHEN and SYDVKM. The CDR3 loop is CAIQAASSYNEQFF. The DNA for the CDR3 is TGTGCCATTCAAGCGGCTAGCTCCTACAATGAGCAGTTCTTC.

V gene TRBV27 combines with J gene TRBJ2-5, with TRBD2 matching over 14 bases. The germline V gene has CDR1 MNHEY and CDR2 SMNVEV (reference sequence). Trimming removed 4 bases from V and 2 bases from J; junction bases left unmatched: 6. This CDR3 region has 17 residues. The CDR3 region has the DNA TGTGCCAGCAGTTGGGTCGGACTAGCGGGAGGACAAGAGACCCAGTACTTC. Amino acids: CASSWVGLAGGQETQYF.

CDR3 in DNA: TGTGCCCCCCCGGCCACAGCGGGAGGTCCCTTACCCTACGAGCAGTACTTC. Translating it yields CAPPATAGGPLPYEQYF. The V gene is TRBV2, the J gene TRBJ2-7, with 9 bases aligning to TRBD2. Germline V gives CDR1 SNHLY, CDR2 FYNNEI. The length of the CDR3 is 17 residues. V lost 11 bases and J lost 2; bases outside the gene matches: 19.

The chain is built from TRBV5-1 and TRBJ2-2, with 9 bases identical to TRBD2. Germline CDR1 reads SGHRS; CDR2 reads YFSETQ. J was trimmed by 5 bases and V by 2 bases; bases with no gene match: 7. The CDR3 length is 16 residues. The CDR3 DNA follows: TGCGCCAGCAGCTTTCGCGGGAGGGTTGGAACCGGGGAGCTGTTTTTT. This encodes CASSFRGRVGTGELFF.